This TCR beta chain originates from a study of cytomegalovirus exposure and HLA in healthy donors. The study's findings and limits: The authors listed 150 to 200 TCR beta chains as cytomegalovirus-associated. Most TCRs appeared rarely, but some public TCRs recurred in many donors. The authors confirmed in vitro that three CMV-associated chains were specific for CMV antigens.

Comment on this clone: Its antigen remains unknown.

The method was immunoSEQ multiplex PCR; TCRdb's version includes in-frame clones alone and lacks a portion of them. This sample has fewer than 150,000 clones, with around 85% found just once. The germline gives CDR1 KGHSH, CDR2 LQKENI. Unmatched junction bases numbered 14, after V lost 3 bases and J lost 4 bases. The CDR3 totals 18 residues. The validation cohort, a group of some 120 subjects, included the donors and was separate from the approximately 650-subject first cohort. This receptor was identified in a young man in good health and CMV-seropositive. V and J are TRBV18 and TRBJ2-5; 10 positions match TRBD1. The sample taken for sequencing was PBMCs. DNA for the CDR3: TGTGCCAGCTCACCCCAGACAGGGGGCACTGGGGGATCAGAGACCCAGTACTTC. The encoded protein is CASSPQTGGTGGSETQYF. The whole variable domain, remainder taken from reference TRBV18 and TRBJ2-5, is NAGVMQNPRHLVRRRGQEARLRCSPMKGHSHVYWYRQLPEEGLKFMVYLQKENIIDESGMPKERFSAEFPKEGPSILRIQQVVRGDSAAYFCASSPQTGGTGGSETQYFGPGTRLLVL.